These 8 T cell receptor beta chains came from one sample sequenced in a study of blood T cells in healthy people across ages. The authors ran a second PCR of roughly 6 to 12 cycles using a sample-barcoded 5' primer and a J-beta primer mix. TCRdb processed the 5' RACE reads anew with MiXCR; each CDR3 protein has one entry. The sample includes fewer than 800,000 distinct CDR3 sequences, under 25% of them seen just once. The sequencing input was blood. These receptors all come from a man between 70 and 80 years old in good health.

This clonotype was detected only a few times. The CDR3 loop is CASSYGDGGRYNEQFF. The CDR3 DNA reads TGTGCCAGCAGTTATGGAGATGGCGGGAGATACAATGAGCAGTTCTTC. The genes are TRBV6-2 or TRBV6-3 and TRBJ2-1; 7 bases agree with TRBD2. Germline CDR1 and CDR2: MNHEY and SVGEGT. This CDR3 has 16 amino acids. The V and J ends lost 3 bases and 4 bases, in that order; junction bases with no gene match: 9.

The J gene is TRBJ2-5, the V gene TRBV10-3; D is ambiguous. Germline CDR1 ENHRY, CDR2 SYGVKD. There are 13 residues in the CDR3. Trimming left V 3 bases short and J 5 bases short, with 10 bases between. The CDR3 nucleotides read TGTGCCATCAGTGAAGGGTATCAGGAGACCCAGTACTTC. It is translated as CAISEGYQETQYF.

Details on this clonotype: A much larger clone lies a single base off, so this may be a read error. This rearrangement joins TRBV7-9 to TRBJ2-1, with D uncertain. This CDR3 is built from 14 residues. The germline V gene has CDR1 SEHNR and CDR2 FQNEAQ (reference sequence). DNA for the CDR3: TGTGCCAGCAGCTTAGTGCTTGGTGCCAATGAGCGGTTCTTC. The encoded protein is CASSLVLGANERFF.

The CDR3 loop reads CASSQADRGYSNEQFF. The CDR3 DNA sequence: TGCGCCAGCAGCCAGGCGGACAGGGGGTATAGCAACGAGCAGTTCTTC. This chain joins TRBV4-3 and TRBJ2-1, with 10 bases aligning to TRBD1. Unmatched junction bases numbered 12, after V lost 3 bases and J lost 10 bases. CDR3 length: 16 amino acids. Germline V CDR1 and CDR2: LGHNA, YSLEER.

J is TRBJ2-7 and V is TRBV5-6; no reliable D call. The V gene lost 4 bases and the J gene lost 3 bases, with 14 bases spanning the gap. Germline-derived CDR1 and CDR2 are SGHDT and YYEEEE. The CDR3 is made up of 14 amino acids. The CDR3 spells CASSLGYADYEQYF. Written as DNA, the CDR3 is TGTGCCAGCAGCCTCGGGTACGCCGACTACGAGCAGTACTTC.

This chain links TRBV9 with TRBJ2-4, with a tentative D call TRBD1 (6 bases). V was cut by 4 bases and J by 8 bases, with 13 bases left in between. CDR1 and CDR2 (germline): SGDLS, YYNGEE. The CDR3 runs to 13 residues. CDR3 protein: CASSQTGQDIQYF. The CDR3, as DNA: TGTGCCAGCAGCCAGACAGGCCAGGACATTCAGTACTTC.

CDR3 region: CASSTDKPNYGYTF. The CDR3 DNA sequence: TGTGCCAGCAGCACAGACAAGCCTAACTATGGCTACACCTTC. V usage is TRBV7-9 and J usage is TRBJ1-2; D unresolved. The CDR3 covers 14 residues. The germline V gene encodes CDR1 SEHNR and CDR2 FQNEAQ (reference sequence). Trimming shortened V by 5 bases and J by 0 bases, and 10 bases separated the two germline ends.

In its sample, this clonotype was seen a few times. The V and J genes are TRBV6-1 and TRBJ2-3, with D uncertain. The V gene lost 5 bases and the J gene lost 0 bases, with 12 bases spanning the gap. CDR1 and CDR2 from the germline V gene are MNHNS and SASEGT. CDR3 size: 15 residues. CDR3: CASSPLIPSTDTQYF. The CDR3 DNA follows: TGTGCCAGCAGTCCACTCATCCCTAGCACAGATACGCAGTATTTT.